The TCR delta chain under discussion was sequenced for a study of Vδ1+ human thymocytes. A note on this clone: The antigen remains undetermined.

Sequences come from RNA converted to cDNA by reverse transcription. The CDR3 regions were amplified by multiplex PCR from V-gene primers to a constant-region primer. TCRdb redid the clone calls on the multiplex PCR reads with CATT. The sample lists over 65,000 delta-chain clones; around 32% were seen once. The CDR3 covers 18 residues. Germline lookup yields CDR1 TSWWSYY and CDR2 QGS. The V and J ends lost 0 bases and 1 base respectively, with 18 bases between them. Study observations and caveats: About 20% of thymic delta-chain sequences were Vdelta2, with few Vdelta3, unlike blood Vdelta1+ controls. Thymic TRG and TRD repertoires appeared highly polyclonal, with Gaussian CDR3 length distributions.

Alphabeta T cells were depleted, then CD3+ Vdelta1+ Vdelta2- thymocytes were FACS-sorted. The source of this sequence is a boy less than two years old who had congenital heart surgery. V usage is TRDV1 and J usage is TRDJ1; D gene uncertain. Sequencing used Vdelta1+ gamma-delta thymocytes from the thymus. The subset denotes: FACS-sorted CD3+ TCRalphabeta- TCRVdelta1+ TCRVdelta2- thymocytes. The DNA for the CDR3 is TGTGCTCTTGGGGAACTTAAGCCAGCGGTTGAAGGCACCGATAAACTCATCTTT. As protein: CALGELKPAVEGTDKLIF.